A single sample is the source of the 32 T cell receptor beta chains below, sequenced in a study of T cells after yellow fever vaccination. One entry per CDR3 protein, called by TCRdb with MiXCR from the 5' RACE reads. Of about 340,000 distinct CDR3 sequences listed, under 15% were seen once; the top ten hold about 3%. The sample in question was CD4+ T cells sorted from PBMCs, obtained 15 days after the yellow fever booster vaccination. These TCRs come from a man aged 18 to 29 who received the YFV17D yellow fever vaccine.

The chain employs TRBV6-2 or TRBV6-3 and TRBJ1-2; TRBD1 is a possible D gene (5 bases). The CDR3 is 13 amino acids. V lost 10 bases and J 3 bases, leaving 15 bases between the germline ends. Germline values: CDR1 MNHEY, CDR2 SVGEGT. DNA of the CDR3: TGTGCCACCCACCGAGGGACCTACTATGGCTACACCTTC. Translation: CATHRGTYYGYTF.

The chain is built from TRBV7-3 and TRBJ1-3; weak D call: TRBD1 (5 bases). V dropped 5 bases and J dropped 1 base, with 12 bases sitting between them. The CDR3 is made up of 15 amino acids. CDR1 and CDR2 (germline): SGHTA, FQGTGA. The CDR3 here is CASSLDRRSGNTIYF. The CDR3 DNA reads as TGTGCCAGCAGCCTCGACAGACGATCTGGAAACACCATATATTTT. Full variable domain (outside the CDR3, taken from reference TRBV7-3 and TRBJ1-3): GAGVSQTPSNKVTEKGKYVELRCDPISGHTALYWYRQSLGQGPEFLIYFQGTGAADDSGLPNDRFFAVRPEGSVSTLKIQRTERGDSAVYLCASSLDRRSGNTIYFGEGSWLTVV.

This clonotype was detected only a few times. DNA for the CDR3: TGTGCCAGCAGTTTGGAGGGGGCTTATCAGCCCCAGCATTTT. Its protein product is CASSLEGAYQPQHF. The chain links TRBV12-3 or TRBV12-4 to TRBJ1-5; TRBD1 agrees at 7 bases. V lost 3 bases to trimming and J lost 5 bases; unmatched junction nucleotides: 4. This CDR3 has 14 amino acids.

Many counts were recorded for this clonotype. The CDR3 DNA sequence: TGCGCCAGCAGCCAAGCCCTCAACCCTAGCACAGATACGCAGTATTTT. It codes for CASSQALNPSTDTQYF. The chain couples TRBV4-3 to TRBJ2-3; D not resolved. Trimming left V 1 base short and J 0 bases short, with 11 bases between. Germline loops: CDR1 LGHNA, CDR2 YSLEER. The CDR3 runs 16 residues.

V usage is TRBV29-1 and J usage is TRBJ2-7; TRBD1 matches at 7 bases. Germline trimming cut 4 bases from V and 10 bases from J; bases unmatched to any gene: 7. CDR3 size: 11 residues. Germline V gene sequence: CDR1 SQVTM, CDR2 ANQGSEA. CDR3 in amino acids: CSVALGQAQYF. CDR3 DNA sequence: TGCAGCGTTGCCCTCGGACAGGCACAGTACTTC.

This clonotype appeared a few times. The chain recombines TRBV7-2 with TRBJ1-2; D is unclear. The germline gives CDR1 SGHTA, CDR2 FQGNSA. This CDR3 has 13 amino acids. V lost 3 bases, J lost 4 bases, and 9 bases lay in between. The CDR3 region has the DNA TGTGCCAGCAGCTTTACTTTTCTCTATGGCTACACCTTC. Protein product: CASSFTFLYGYTF.

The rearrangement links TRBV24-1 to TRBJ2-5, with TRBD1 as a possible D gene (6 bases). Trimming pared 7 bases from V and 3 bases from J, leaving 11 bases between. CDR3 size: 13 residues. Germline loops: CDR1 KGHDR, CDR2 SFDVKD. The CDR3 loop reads CATSGTNEETQYF. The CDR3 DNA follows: TGTGCCACCAGCGGGACAAATGAAGAGACCCAGTACTTC.

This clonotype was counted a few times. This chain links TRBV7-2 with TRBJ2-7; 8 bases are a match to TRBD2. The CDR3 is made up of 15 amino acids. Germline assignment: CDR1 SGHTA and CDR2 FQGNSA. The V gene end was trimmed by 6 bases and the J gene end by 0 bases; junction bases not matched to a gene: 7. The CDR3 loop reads CASSPTGTSSYEQYF. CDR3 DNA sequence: TGTGCCAGCAGTCCTACCGGGACTAGCTCCTACGAGCAGTACTTC.

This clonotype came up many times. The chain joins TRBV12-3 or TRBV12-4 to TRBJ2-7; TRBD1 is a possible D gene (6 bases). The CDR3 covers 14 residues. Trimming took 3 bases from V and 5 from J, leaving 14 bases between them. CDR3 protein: CASSFLQGKNEQYF. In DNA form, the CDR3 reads TGTGCCAGCAGTTTTCTCCAGGGGAAGAACGAGCAGTACTTC.

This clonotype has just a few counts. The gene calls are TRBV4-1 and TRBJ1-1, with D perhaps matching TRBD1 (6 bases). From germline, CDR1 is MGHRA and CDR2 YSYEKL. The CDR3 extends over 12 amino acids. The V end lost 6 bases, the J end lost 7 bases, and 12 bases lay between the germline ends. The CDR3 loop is CASRRGDGEAFF. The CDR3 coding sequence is TGCGCCAGCAGGAGGGGGGATGGTGAAGCTTTCTTT.

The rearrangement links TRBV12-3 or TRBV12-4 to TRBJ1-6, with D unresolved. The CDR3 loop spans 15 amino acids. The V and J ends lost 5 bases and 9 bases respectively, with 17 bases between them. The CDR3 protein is CASSLRTFPGSPLHF. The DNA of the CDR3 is TGTGCCAGCAGTCTGCGGACCTTTCCCGGTTCACCCCTCCACTTT.

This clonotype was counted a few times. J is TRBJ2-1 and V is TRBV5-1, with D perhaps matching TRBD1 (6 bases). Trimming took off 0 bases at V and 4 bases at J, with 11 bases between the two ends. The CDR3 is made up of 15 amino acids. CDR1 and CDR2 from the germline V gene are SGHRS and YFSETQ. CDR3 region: CASSLVRTAYNEQFF. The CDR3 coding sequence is TGCGCCAGCAGCTTGGTCCGGACAGCTTACAATGAGCAGTTCTTC.

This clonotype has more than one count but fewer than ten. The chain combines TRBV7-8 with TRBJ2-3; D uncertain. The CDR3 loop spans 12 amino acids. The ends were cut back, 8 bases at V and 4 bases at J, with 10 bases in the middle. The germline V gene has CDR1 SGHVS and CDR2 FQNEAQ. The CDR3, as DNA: TGTGCCAGCGGTTCTGGCGCAGATACGCAGTATTTT. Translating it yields CASGSGADTQYF.

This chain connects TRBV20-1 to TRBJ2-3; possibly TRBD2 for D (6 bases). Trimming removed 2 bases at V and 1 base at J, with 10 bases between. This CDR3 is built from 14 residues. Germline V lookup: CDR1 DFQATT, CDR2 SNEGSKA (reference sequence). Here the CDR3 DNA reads TGCAGTGCTAGACATGCGGGGCGCACAGATACGCAGTATTTT. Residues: CSARHAGRTDTQYF.

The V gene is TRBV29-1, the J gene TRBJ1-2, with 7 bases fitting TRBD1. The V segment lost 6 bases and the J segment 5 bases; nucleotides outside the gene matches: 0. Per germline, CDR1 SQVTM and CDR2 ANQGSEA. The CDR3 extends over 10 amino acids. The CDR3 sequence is CSVQGYGYTF. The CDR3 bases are TGCAGCGTACAGGGGTATGGCTACACCTTC.

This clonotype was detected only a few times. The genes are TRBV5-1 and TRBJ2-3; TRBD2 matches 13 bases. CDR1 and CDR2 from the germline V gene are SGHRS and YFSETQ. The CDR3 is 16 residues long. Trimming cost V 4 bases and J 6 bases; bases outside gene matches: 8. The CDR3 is CASSAEGLAGMDTQYF. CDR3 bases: TGCGCCAGCAGCGCCGAGGGACTAGCGGGGATGGATACGCAGTATTTT.

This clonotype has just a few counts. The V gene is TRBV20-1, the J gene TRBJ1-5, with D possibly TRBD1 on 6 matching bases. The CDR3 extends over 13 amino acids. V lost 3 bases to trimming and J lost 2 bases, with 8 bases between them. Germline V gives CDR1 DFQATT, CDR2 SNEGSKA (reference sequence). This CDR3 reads CSASYRGNQPQHF. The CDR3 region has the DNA TGCAGTGCTAGTTACAGGGGCAATCAGCCCCAGCATTTT.

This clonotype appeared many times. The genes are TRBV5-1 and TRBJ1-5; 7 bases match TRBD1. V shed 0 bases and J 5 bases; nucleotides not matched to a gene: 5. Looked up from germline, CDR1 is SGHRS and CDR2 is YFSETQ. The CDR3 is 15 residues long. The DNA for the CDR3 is TGCGCCAGCAGCTTGGAGGGGGACAGAGATCAGCCCCAGCATTTT. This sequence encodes CASSLEGDRDQPQHF.

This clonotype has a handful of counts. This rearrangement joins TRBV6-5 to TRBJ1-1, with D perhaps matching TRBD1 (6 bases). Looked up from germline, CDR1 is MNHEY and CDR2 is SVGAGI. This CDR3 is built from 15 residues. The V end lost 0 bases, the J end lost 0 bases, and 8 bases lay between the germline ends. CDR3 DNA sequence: TGTGCCAGCAGTTACTCGGGGGCCCTGAACACTGAAGCTTTCTTT. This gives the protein CASSYSGALNTEAFF.

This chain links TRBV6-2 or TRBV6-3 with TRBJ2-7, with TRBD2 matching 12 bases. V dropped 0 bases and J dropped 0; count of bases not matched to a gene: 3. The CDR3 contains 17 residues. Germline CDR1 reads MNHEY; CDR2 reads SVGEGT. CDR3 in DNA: TGTGCCAGCAGTTACTCGAGGACTAGCGGGGCCTCCTACGAGCAGTACGTC. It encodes CASSYSRTSGASYEQYV.

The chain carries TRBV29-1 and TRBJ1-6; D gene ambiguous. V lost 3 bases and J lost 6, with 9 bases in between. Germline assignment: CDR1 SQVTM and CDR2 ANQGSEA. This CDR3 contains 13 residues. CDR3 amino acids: CSVEETSNSPLHF. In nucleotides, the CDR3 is TGCAGCGTTGAGGAGACATCTAATTCACCCCTCCACTTT.

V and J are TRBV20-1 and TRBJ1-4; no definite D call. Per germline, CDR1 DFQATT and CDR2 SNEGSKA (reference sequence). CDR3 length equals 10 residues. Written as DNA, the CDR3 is TGCAGGGAGGTAAATGAAAAACTGTTTTTT. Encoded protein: CREVNEKLFF.

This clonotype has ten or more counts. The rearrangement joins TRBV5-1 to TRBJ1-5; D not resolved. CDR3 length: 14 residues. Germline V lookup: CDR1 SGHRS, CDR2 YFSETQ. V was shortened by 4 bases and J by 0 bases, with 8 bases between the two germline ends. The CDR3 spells CASSAGDSNQPQHF. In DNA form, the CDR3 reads TGCGCCAGCAGCGCCGGGGATAGCAATCAGCCCCAGCATTTT.

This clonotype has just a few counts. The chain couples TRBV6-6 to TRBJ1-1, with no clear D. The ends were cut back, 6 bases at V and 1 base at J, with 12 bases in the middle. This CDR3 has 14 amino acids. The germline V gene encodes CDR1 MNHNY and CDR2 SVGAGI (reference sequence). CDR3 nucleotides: TGTGCCAGCAGCCCGCCTCCGGGGAACACTGAAGCTTTCTTT. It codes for CASSPPPGNTEAFF.

CDR3 amino acids: CASSLVGISNTEAFF. Here the CDR3 DNA reads TGTGCCAGCAGCTTAGTCGGGATCTCGAACACTGAAGCTTTCTTT. This rearrangement joins TRBV7-9 to TRBJ1-1; D is ambiguous. This CDR3 region has 15 residues. The ends were cut back, 1 base at V and 1 base at J, with 10 bases in the middle. Germline-derived CDR1 and CDR2 are SEHNR and FQNEAQ (reference sequence).

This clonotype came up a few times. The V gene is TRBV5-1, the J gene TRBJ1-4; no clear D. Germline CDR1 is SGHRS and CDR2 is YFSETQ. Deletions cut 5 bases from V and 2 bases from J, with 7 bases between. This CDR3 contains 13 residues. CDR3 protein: CASRAGTNEKLFF. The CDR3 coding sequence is TGCGCCAGCAGGGCCGGTACTAATGAAAAACTGTTTTTT.

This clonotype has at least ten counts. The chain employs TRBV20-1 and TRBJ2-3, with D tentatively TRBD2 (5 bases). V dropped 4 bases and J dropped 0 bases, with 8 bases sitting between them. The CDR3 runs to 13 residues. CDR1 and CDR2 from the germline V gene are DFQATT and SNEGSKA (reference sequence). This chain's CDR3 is CSATRTSTDTQYF. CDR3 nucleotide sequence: TGCAGTGCTACTAGGACTAGCACAGATACGCAGTATTTT.

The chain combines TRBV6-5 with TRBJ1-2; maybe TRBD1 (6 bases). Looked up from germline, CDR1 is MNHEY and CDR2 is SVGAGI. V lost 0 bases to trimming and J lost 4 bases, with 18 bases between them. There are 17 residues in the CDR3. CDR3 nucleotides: TGTGCCAGCAGTTACTCTACAGGGAGGTTGGAAGCCTATGGCTACACCTTC. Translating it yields CASSYSTGRLEAYGYTF.

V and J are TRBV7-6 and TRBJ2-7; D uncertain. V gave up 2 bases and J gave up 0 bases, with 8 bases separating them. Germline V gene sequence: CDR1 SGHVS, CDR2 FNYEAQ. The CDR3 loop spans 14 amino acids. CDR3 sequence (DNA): TGTGCCAGCAGCTTACTCCCTAACTCCTACGAGCAGTACTTC. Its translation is CASSLLPNSYEQYF.

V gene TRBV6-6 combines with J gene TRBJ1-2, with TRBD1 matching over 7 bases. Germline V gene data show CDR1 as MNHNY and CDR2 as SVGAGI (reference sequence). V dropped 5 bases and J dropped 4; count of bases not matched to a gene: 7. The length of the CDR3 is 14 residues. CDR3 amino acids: CASSLQGPTYGYTF. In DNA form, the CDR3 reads TGTGCCAGCAGTCTACAGGGGCCCACCTATGGCTACACCTTC.

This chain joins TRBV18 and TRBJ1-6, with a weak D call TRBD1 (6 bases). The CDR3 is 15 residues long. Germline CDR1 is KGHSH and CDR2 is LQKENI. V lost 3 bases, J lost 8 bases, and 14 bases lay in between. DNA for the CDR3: TGTGCCAGCTCACCTACCGGGGGGGCGGATTCACCCCTCCACTTT. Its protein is CASSPTGGADSPLHF. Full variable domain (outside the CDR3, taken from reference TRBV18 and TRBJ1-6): NAGVMQNPRHLVRRRGQEARLRCSPMKGHSHVYWYRQLPEEGLKFMVYLQKENIIDESGMPKERFSAEFPKEGPSILRIQQVVRGDSAAYFCASSPTGGADSPLHFGNGTRLTVT.

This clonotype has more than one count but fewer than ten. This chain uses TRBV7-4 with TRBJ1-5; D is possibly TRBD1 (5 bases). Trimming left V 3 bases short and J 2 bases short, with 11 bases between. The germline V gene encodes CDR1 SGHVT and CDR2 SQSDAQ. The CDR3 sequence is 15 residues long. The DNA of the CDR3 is TGTGCCAGCAGCTTCGCAGGGATTGGCAATCAGCCCCAGCATTTT. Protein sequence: CASSFAGIGNQPQHF. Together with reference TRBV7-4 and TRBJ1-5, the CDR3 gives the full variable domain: GAGVSQSPRYKVAKRGRDVALRCDSISGHVTLYWYRQTLGQGSEVLTYSQSDAQRDKSGRPSGRFSAERPERSVSTLKIQRTEQGDSAVYLCASSFAGIGNQPQHFGDGTRLSIL.